These 17 T cell receptor beta chains came from one sample sequenced in a study of T cells after yellow fever vaccination. TCRdb reanalysed the 5' RACE reads using MiXCR and keeps one entry per CDR3 protein. The table shows some 320,000 distinct CDR3 sequences, with approximately 11% occurring only once. Sample: CD4+ T cells sorted from PBMCs, taken 45 days after the yellow fever booster vaccination. All receptors derive from a man younger than 30 who received the YFV17D yellow fever vaccine.

This chain links TRBV12-3 or TRBV12-4 with TRBJ1-2; D is unclear. The CDR3 loop spans 14 amino acids. Trimming pared 6 bases from V and 0 bases from J, leaving 11 bases between. The CDR3 sequence is CASRASGANYGYTF. The CDR3 nucleotides read TGTGCCAGCAGGGCTTCGGGAGCTAACTATGGCTACACCTTC.

This clonotype was seen repeatedly, ten times or more. The rearrangement joins TRBV4-3 to TRBJ2-7; 14 bases line up with TRBD2. Trimming removed 4 bases from V and 4 bases from J; junction bases left unmatched: 3. Germline CDR1 and CDR2: LGHNA and YSLEER. CDR3 size: 15 residues. CDR3 protein: CASSRGLAGGYEQYF. In nucleotides, the CDR3 is TGCGCCAGCAGCCGAGGACTAGCGGGGGGATACGAGCAGTACTTC.

The rearrangement links TRBV5-6 to TRBJ2-3; 7 nucleotides match TRBD2. Trimming took 4 bases from V and 4 from J; bases not matched to a gene: 12. CDR3 length: 16 residues. Germline V gene lookup returns CDR1 SGHDT and CDR2 YYEEEE. The CDR3 DNA follows: TGTGCCAGCAGCCGGGGGGTGCTACGGGACTCAGATACGCAGTATTTT. Its protein product is CASSRGVLRDSDTQYF.

This clonotype was picked up a small number of times. The V call is TRBV9, the J call TRBJ2-2, with D perhaps matching TRBD1 (7 bases). V was trimmed by 1 base and J by 6 bases, leaving 19 bases between them. The CDR3 is 17 amino acids. Germline V CDR1 and CDR2: SGDLS, YYNGEE. CDR3 nucleotide sequence: TGTGCCAGCAGCGTAAGACAGGGAGGTTTATTAGCCGGGGAGCTGTTTTTT. It encodes CASSVRQGGLLAGELFF. The whole variable domain, remainder taken from reference TRBV9 and TRBJ2-2, is DSGVTQTPKHLITATGQRVTLRCSPRSGDLSVYWYQQSLDQGLQFLIQYYNGEERAKGNILERFSAQQFPDLHSELNLSSLELGDSALYFCASSVRQGGLLAGELFFGEGSRLTVL.

This clonotype was seen only a few times. The chain recombines TRBV7-2 with TRBJ2-3, with 8 bases lining up with TRBD2. J was trimmed by 3 bases and V by 5 bases; bases with no gene match: 13. Germline CDR1 and CDR2: SGHTA and FQGNSA. The CDR3 runs to 17 residues. CDR3 protein: CASSPRGGPLLTDTQYF. DNA for the CDR3: TGTGCCAGCAGCCCACGGGGGGGCCCTCTCCTAACAGATACGCAGTATTTT.

This clonotype was observed a handful of times. CDR3 in amino acids: CASSYSQWGGGGYTF. The CDR3 bases are TGTGCCAGCAGCTACAGTCAGTGGGGAGGAGGCGGCTACACCTTC. The V gene is TRBV7-2, the J gene TRBJ1-2; D is ambiguous. Germline assignment: CDR1 SGHTA and CDR2 FQGNSA. V lost 4 bases and J 8 bases, leaving 20 bases between the germline ends. There are 15 residues in the CDR3.

The V gene is TRBV28, the J gene TRBJ1-1; D uncertain. Trimming removed 0 bases from V and 7 bases from J, with 9 bases in between. There are 13 residues in the CDR3. Germline V gene data show CDR1 as MDHEN and CDR2 as SYDVKM. The CDR3 reads CASSLWTRGEAFF. Here the CDR3 DNA reads TGTGCCAGCAGTTTATGGACAAGAGGTGAAGCTTTCTTT.

This clonotype was detected ten times or more. The gene calls are TRBV5-1 and TRBJ2-5; TRBD1 is a possible D gene (6 bases). The CDR3 extends over 14 amino acids. V dropped 0 bases and J dropped 9 bases, with 15 bases sitting between them. CDR1 and CDR2 from the germline V gene are SGHRS and YFSETQ. CDR3 nucleotide sequence: TGCGCCAGCAGCTTGGAGACGCCACAGGGAGCCCAGTACTTC. Protein: CASSLETPQGAQYF.

The chain combines TRBV6-6 with TRBJ1-2; perhaps TRBD1 as D (5 bases). The germline gives CDR1 MNHNY, CDR2 SVGAGI (reference sequence). The CDR3 spans 12 residues. V was cut by 11 bases and J by 6 bases, with 16 bases left in between. The CDR3 sequence is CALGSGNDGYTF. CDR3 in DNA: TGTGCCCTCGGGTCAGGGAATGATGGCTACACCTTC.

This clonotype was recorded a few times. This chain joins TRBV23-1 and TRBJ2-7; D unclear. TRBV23-1 is an ORF, with its function uncertain. The CDR3 is 12 amino acids. Between the trimmed V and J ends, which lost 3 bases and 2 bases, there was a span of 5 bases. The CDR3 protein is CASSQEPYEQYV. The CDR3 DNA reads TGCGCCAGCAGTCAGGAGCCCTACGAGCAGTACGTC.

In its sample, this clonotype was seen a few times. The V gene is TRBV28, the J gene TRBJ1-5, with D perhaps matching TRBD1 (6 bases). The germline V gene has CDR1 MDHEN and CDR2 SYDVKM. This CDR3 is built from 11 residues. V gave up 10 bases and J gave up 4 bases, with 8 bases separating them. The CDR3, as DNA: TGTGCCACACAGGGAAATCAGCCCCAGCATTTT. Encoded protein: CATQGNQPQHF.

This clonotype showed up just a few times. The chain has TRBV10-3 and TRBJ1-1; TRBD1 aligns across 8 bases. Germline V gives CDR1 ENHRY, CDR2 SYGVKD. The ends lost 4 bases at V and 1 base at J; junction bases unmatched: 5. CDR3 length equals 15 residues. The CDR3 protein is CAISVPGTGNTEAFF. The CDR3 nucleotides are TGTGCCATCAGTGTACCTGGGACAGGGAACACTGAAGCTTTCTTT.

The chain employs TRBV5-5 and TRBJ1-1; D possibly corresponds to TRBD1 (6 bases). The CDR3 contains 15 residues. With 2 bases removed from V and 3 bases from J, the gap between germline ends came to 14 bases. Germline V gene lookup returns CDR1 SGHKS and CDR2 YYEKEE (reference sequence). The CDR3 nucleotides are TGTGCCAGCAGCTTCCCCGGGGGGCTAGACACTGAAGCTTTCTTT. It yields the protein CASSFPGGLDTEAFF.

The V gene is TRBV7-9, the J gene TRBJ2-1; D may be TRBD1 or TRBD2 (5 bases each). V was cut by 4 bases and J by 4 bases, with 14 bases left in between. CDR3 length: 15 residues. The germline gives CDR1 SEHNR, CDR2 FQNEAQ (reference sequence). CDR3 coding DNA: TGTGCCAGCAGCTCCAAACCGGGACCGTACAATGAGCAGTTCTTC. It is translated as CASSSKPGPYNEQFF.

The V call is TRBV6-2 or TRBV6-3, the J call TRBJ2-7; no clear D gene. This CDR3 is built from 11 residues. V lost 6 bases to trimming and J lost 0 bases, with 3 bases between them. Germline V lookup: CDR1 MNHEY, CDR2 SVGEGT. CDR3: CASRNSYEQYV. CDR3 in DNA: TGTGCCAGCAGGAACTCCTACGAGCAGTACGTC.

The chain employs TRBV9 and TRBJ2-1, with 8 nucleotides matching TRBD1. Germline CDR1 and CDR2: SGDLS and YYNGEE. This CDR3 region has 16 residues. Trimming cost V 3 bases and J 6 bases; bases outside gene matches: 11. The CDR3 reads CASSEYRGSVGNEQFF. In DNA, the CDR3 is TGTGCCAGCAGCGAGTACAGGGGGTCCGTTGGCAATGAGCAGTTCTTC.

This clonotype was recorded many times. This chain uses TRBV5-1 with TRBJ2-7; D call uncertain. The ends were cut back, 0 bases at V and 0 bases at J, with 7 bases in the middle. There are 14 residues in the CDR3. Germline-derived CDR1 and CDR2 are SGHRS and YFSETQ. The CDR3 sequence is CASSLVAASYEQYF. The CDR3 region has the DNA TGCGCCAGCAGCTTGGTGGCGGCCTCCTACGAGCAGTACTTC.